This T cell receptor beta chain was sequenced during a study of blood T cell repertoires in COVID-19. Study overall: Both acute and convalescent COVID-19 samples were obtained from the United States, Italy and Spain. Sample material is recorded as cDNA or gDNA derived from T cells, B-cell-depleted T cells, or PBMCs.

Seattle's enrolled individuals joined amid active infection and were then monitored longitudinally. V was pared by 6 bases and J by 2 bases, with 17 bases between. This CDR3 has 15 amino acids. The germline V gene has CDR1 WNHNN and CDR2 SYGVQD (reference sequence). Under the authors' procedure: Nucleated cell number was recorded as an estimate derived from reference gene primer amplification. Profiling relied on immunoSEQ multiplex PCR, and the TCRdb table lists in-frame clones only, not all of them. The D gene and trimming were derived from the DNA, and the V and J assignments and clone size from that table. The sample holds roughly 180,000 clones, around 94% seen once.

Sample: peripheral blood. This receptor was obtained from a man aged 25 to 40 with COVID-19, enrolled during active disease. The rearrangement joins TRBV10-1 to TRBJ2-7; TRBD2 might be the D (7 bases). CDR3 residues: CASRRWGGQTYEQYF. The CDR3 DNA is TGCGCCAGCAGGCGATGGGGGGGGCAAACCTACGAGCAGTACTTC.